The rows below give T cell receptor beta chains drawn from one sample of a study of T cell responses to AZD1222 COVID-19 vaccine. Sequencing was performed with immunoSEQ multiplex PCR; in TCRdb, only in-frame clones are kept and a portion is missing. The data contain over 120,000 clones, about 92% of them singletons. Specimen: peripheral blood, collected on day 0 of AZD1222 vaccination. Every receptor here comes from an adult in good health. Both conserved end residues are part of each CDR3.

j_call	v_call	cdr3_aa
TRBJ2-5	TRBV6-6	CASSLDRGQETQYF
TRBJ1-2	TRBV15	CATSRDTGGEGGYTF
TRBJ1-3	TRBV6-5	CASSIDDRGNTIYF
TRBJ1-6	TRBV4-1	CASSQEGSNNSPLHF
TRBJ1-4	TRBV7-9	CASSPDGNNEKLFF
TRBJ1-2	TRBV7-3	CASSLNPGTYGYTF
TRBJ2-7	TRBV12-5	CASGLVLGGPYEQYF
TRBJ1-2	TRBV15	CATSRDGNYGYTF
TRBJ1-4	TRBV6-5	CASSRTATWLEKLFF
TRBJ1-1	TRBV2	CASSVGAAEAFF
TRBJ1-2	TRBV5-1	CASSLDPFYGYTF